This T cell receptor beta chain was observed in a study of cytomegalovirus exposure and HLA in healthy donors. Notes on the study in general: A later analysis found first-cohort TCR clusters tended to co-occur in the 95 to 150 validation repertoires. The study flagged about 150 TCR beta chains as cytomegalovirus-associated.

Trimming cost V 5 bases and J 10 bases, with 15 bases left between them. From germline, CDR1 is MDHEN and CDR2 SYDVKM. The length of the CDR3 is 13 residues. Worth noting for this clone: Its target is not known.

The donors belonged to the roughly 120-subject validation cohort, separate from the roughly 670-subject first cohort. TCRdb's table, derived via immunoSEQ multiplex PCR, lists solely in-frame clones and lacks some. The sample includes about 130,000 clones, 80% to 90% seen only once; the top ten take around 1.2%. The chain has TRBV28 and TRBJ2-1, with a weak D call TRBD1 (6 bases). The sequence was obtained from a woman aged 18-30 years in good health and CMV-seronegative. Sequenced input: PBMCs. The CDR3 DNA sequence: TGTGCCAGCAGTCCGAACAGGGTTGGGGAGCAGTTCTTC. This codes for CASSPNRVGEQFF.